This is a list of T cell receptor beta chains from one sample in a study of T cells after posttransplantation cyclophosphamide. The data were produced by immunoSEQ multiplex PCR, yet TCRdb's version contains in-frame clones alone and is incomplete. This repertoire shows around 66,000 clones, over 85% found once; its top ten account for 3%. Source material: PBMCs. These receptors came from a woman aged 25 to 39 in good health and a related stem cell transplant donor. CDR3s leave out the opening cysteine and the closing phenylalanine or tryptophan. The order of the fields is CDR3 length, J gene, V gene, CDR3 protein.

>12|TRBJ2-7|TRBV10-3
AIGVRDRGYEQY
>14|TRBJ2-3|TRBV5-4
ASSLALGEGDDTQY
>13|TRBJ1-6|TRBV27
ASSSKTGASSPLH
>8|TRBJ1-2|TRBV2
ASISDGYT
>12|TRBJ1-4|TRBV4-1
ASSQTHRDEKLF
>13|TRBJ2-1|TRBV25-1
ASSPWKMGRDKQF
>14|TRBJ1-1|TRBV19
ASSIGGGGTNTEAF
>17|TRBJ1-1|TRBV5-6
ASSFMGDRGYAGGTEAF
>13|TRBJ1-4|TRBV5-8
ASSFDRGRLEKLF
>12|TRBJ2-2|TRBV6-1
ASSETWLAGELF
>11|TRBJ2-4|TRBV5-1
ASSWRGGDIQY
>13|TRBJ2-7|TRBV9
ASSVVWRVDYEQY
>12|TRBJ2-3|TRBV15
ATSRDNGVDTQY
>13|TRBJ1-1|TRBV27
ASSLYSGAIQGAF
>14|TRBJ2-3|TRBV7-3
ASSPTSGDVTDTQY
>13|TRBJ1-1|TRBV5-1
ASSLAAGLDTEAF
>13|TRBJ2-7|TRBV5-6
ASSLGRQGTYEQY
>10|TRBJ1-1|TRBV28
ASTDHVAEAF
>14|TRBJ2-7|TRBV4-2
ASSQDRTLSSYEQY
>12|TRBJ1-5|TRBV2
ASSRDGGNQPQH
>12|TRBJ1-1|TRBV5-1
ASSLVGANTEAF
>13|TRBJ1-6|TRBV7-2
ASSLVAGADSPLH
>13|TRBJ1-2|TRBV10-3
AIRPPGQVNYGYT
>13|TRBJ1-4|TRBV6-5
ASSASYSLGEKLF
>12|TRBJ2-1|TRBV27
ASSFVNRHNEQF
>11|TRBJ1-3|TRBV19
ASRYSSGNTIY
>14|TRBJ1-1|TRBV6-5
ASSYRKTGGNTEAF
>13|TRBJ2-3|TRBV5-1
ASSLGAGATDTQY
>13|TRBJ2-1|TRBV19
ASSIFGSSANEQF
>13|TRBJ1-1|TRBV7-9
ASSLGQGGNTEAF
>12|TRBJ1-6|TRBV19
ASYPGQGGSPLH
>12|TRBJ1-3|TRBV5-5
ASSFGASGNTIY
>13|TRBJ2-1|TRBV11-3
ASSLGTGGRHEQF
>11|TRBJ1-4|TRBV5-4
ASSLGSNEKLF
>12|-|TRBV23-1
ASLIGGRVYEQY
>13|TRBJ2-7|TRBV9
ASSVGTGRAHEQY
>13|TRBJ1-4|TRBV19
ASSAHTGVNEKLF
>12|TRBJ1-4|TRBV19
ASSMVRNNEKLF
>14|TRBJ2-7|TRBV2
ASSRMGQGLAYEQY
>14|TRBJ1-4|TRBV4-2
ASSPGQGGINEKLF
>13|TRBJ1-2|TRBV4-2
ASSQGRYGDYGYT
>11|TRBJ2-7|TRBV5-4
ASSTGTGYEQY
>12|TRBJ1-4|TRBV5-6
ASSLAWGVEKLF
>13|TRBJ2-7|TRBV19
ASSKTGTDTYEQY
>12|TRBJ2-5|TRBV5-6
ASSPPGVQETQY